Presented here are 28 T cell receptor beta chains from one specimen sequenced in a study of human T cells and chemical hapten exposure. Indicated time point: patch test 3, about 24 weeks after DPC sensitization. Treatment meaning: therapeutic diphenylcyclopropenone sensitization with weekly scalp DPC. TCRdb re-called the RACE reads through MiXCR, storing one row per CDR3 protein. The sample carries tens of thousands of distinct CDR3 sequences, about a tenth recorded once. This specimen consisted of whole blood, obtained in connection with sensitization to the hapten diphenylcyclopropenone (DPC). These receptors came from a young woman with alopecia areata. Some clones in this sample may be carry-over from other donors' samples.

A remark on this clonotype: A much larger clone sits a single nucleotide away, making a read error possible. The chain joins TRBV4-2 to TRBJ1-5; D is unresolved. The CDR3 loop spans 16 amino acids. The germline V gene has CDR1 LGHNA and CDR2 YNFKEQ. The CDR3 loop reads CASSQEDTTGGQSQHF. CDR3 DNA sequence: TGTGCCAGCAGCCAAGAAGATACCACGGGAGGTCAGTCCCAGCATTTT.

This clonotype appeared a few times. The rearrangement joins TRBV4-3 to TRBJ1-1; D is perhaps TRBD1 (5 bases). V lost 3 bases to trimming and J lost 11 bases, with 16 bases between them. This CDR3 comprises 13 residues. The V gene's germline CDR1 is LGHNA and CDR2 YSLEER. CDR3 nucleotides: TGCGCCAGCAGCCAGGAAACCGGGACCTATGCTTTCTTT. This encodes CASSQETGTYAFF.

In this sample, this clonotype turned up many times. Here the CDR3 reads CASSLGGQSNQPQHF. The CDR3 nucleotides are TGTGCCAGCAGCTTGGGAGGGCAGAGCAATCAGCCCCAGCATTTT. The V gene is TRBV5-4, the J gene TRBJ1-5; D gene unclear. CDR1 and CDR2 from the germline V gene are SGHNT and YYREEE (reference sequence). The CDR3 extends over 15 amino acids. Trimming took off 0 bases at V and 1 base at J, with 8 bases between the two ends.

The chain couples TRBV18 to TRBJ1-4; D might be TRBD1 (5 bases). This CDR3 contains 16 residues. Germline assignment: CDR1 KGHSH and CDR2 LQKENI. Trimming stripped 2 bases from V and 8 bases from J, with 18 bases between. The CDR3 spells CASSPSLVGAEEKLFF. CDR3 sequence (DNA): TGTGCCAGCTCACCATCACTTGTAGGGGCTGAGGAAAAACTGTTTTTT.

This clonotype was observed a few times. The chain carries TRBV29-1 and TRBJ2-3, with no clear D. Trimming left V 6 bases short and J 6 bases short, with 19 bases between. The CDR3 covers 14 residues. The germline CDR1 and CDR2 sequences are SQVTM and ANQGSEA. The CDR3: CSVLHKGRWDTQYF. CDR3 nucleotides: TGCAGCGTGCTTCACAAGGGCCGATGGGATACGCAGTATTTT.

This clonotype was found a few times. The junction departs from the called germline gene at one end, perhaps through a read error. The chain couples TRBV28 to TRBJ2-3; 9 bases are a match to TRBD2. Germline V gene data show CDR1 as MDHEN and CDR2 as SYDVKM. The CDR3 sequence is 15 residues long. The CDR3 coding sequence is TGTGCCAACAGTTTAGCGGGAGCCGGCACAGATACGCAGTATTTT. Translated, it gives CANSLAGAGTDTQYF.

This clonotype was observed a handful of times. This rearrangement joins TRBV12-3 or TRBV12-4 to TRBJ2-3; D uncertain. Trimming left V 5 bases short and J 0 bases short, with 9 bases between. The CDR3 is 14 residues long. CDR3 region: CASSPGISTDTQYF. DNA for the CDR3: TGTGCCAGCAGTCCTGGGATTAGCACAGATACGCAGTATTTT.

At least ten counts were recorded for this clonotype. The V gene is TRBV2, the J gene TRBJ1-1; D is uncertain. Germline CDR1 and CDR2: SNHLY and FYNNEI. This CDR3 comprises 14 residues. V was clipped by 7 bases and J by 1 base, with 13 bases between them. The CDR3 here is CASTNYGRNTEAFF. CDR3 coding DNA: TGTGCCAGCACCAATTACGGCAGGAACACTGAAGCTTTCTTT.

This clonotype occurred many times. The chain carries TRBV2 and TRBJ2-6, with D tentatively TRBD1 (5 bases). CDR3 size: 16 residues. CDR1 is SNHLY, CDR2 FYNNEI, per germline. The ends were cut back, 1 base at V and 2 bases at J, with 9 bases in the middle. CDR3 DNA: TGTGCCAGCAGTGAAGAATTAGGGGCTGGGGCCAACGTCCTGACTTTC. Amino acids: CASSEELGAGANVLTF.

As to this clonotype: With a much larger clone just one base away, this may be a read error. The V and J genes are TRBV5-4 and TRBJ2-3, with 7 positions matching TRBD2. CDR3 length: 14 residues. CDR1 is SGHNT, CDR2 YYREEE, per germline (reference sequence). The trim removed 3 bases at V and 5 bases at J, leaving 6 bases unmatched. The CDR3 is CASSWDYGIDTQYF. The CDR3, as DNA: TGTGCCAGCAGCTGGGACTACGGGATAGATACGCAGTATTTT.

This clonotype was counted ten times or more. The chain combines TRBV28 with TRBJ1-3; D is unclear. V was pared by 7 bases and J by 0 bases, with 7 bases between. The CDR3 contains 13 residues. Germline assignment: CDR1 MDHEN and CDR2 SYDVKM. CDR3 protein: CASIRPSGNTIYF. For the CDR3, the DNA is TGTGCCAGCATAAGGCCCTCTGGAAACACCATATATTTT.

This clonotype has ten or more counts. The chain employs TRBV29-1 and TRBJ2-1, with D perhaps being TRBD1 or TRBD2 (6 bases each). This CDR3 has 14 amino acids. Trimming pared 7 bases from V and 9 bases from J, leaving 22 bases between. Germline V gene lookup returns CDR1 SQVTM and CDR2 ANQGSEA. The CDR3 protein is CSATTYQGRREQFF. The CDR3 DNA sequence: TGCAGCGCCACGACCTACCAGGGGAGGCGTGAGCAGTTCTTC.

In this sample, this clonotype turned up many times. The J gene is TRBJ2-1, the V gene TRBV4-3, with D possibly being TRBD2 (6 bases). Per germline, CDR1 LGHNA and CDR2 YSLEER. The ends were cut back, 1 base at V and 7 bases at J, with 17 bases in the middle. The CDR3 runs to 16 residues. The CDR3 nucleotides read TGCGCCAGCAGCCAAGTCCCCGGGCAGGGAGGTAATGAGCAGTTCTTC. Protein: CASSQVPGQGGNEQFF.

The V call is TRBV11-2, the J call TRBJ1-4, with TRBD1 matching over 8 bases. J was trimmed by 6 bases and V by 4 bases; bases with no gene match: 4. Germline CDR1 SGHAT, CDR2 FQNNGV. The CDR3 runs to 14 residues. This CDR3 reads CASSSGQGDEKLFF. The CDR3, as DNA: TGTGCCAGCAGCTCTGGACAGGGTGATGAAAAACTGTTTTTT. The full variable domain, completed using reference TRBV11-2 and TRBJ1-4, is EAGVAQSPRYKIIEKRQSVAFWCNPISGHATLYWYQQILGQGPKLLIQFQNNGVVDDSQLPKDRFSAERLKGVDSTLKIQPAKLEDSAVYLCASSSGQGDEKLFFGSGTQLSVL.

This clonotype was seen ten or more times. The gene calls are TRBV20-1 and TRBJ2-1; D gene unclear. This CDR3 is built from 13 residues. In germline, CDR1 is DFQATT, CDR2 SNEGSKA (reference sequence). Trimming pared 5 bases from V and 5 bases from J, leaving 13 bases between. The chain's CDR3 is CSAHLGTNNEQFF. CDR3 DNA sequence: TGCAGTGCTCACCTGGGCACCAACAATGAGCAGTTCTTC.

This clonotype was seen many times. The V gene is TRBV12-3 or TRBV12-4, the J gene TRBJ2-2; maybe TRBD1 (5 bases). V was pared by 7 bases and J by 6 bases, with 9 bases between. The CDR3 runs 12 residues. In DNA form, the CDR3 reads TGTGCCAGCAACATACAGGCCGGGGAGCTGTTTTTT. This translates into CASNIQAGELFF.

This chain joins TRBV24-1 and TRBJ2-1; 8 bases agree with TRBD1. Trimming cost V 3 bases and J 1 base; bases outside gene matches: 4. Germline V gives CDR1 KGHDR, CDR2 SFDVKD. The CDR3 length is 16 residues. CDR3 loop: CATSDRTGLSYNEQFF. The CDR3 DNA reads TGTGCCACCAGTGATCGGACAGGGCTATCCTACAATGAGCAGTTCTTC.

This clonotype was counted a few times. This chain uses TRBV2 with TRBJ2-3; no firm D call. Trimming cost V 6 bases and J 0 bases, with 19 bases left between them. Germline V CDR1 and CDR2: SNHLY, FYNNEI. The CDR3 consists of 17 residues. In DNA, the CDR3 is TGTGCCAGCAGACGAAAGGACGGCAGATCTAGCACAGATACGCAGTATTTT. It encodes CASRRKDGRSSTDTQYF.

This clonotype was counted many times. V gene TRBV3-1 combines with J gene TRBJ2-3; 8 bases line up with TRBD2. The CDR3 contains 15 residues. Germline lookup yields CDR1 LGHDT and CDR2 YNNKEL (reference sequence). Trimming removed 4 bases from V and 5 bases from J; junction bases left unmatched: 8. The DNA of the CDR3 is TGTGCCAGCAGCCCCTCAGCGGGGGTGAGAGATACGCAGTATTTT. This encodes CASSPSAGVRDTQYF.

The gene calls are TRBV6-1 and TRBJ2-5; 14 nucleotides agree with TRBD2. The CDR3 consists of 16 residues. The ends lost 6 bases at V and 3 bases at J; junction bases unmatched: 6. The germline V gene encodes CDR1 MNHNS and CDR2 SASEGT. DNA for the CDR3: TGTGCCAGCAGCGGACTAGCGGGAGGACCTAAAGAGACCCAGTACTTC. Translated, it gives CASSGLAGGPKETQYF.

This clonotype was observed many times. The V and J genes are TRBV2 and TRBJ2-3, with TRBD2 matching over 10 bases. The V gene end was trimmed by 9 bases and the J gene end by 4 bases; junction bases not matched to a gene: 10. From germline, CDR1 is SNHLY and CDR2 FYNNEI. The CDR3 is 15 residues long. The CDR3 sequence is CASESLAGSPDTQYF. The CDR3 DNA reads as TGTGCCAGTGAATCACTAGCGGGGAGCCCAGATACGCAGTATTTT.

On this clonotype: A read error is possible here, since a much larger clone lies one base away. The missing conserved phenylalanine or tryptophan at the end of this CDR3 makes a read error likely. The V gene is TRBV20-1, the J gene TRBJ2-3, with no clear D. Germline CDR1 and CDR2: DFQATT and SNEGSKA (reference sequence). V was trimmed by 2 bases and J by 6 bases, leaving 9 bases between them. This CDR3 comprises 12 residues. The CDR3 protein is CSARRPSDTQYL. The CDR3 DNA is TGCAGTGCTAGACGGCCTTCGGATACGCAGTATCTT.

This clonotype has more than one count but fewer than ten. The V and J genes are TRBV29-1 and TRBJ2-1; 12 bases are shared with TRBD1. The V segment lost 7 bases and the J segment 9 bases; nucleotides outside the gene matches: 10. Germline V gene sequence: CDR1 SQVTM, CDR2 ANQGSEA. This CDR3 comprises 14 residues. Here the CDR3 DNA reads TGCAGCGCGCGGCCGGGACAGGGGGCATCTGAGCAGTTCTTC. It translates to CSARPGQGASEQFF.

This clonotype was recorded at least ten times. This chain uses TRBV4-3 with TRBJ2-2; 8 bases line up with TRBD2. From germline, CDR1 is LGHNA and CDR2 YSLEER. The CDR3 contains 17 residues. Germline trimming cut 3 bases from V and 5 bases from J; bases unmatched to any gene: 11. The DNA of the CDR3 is TGCGCCAGCAGCCAGGCCCCACGGGGGGGAGGGACCGGGGAGCTGTTTTTT. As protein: CASSQAPRGGGTGELFF.

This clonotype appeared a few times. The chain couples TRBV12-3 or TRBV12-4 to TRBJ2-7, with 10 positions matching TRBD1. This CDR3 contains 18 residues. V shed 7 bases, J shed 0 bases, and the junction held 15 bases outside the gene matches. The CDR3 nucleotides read TGTGCCAGCAACCCCGGGACAGGGGTTTTACTGAGCTCCTACGAGCAGTACGTC. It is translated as CASNPGTGVLLSSYEQYV.

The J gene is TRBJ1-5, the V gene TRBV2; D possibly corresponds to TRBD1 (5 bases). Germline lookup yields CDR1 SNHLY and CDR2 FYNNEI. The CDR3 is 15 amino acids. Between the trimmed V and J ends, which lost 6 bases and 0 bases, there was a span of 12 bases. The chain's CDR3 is CASSERQYSNQPQHF. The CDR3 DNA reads TGTGCCAGCAGCGAGAGACAGTATAGCAATCAGCCCCAGCATTTT. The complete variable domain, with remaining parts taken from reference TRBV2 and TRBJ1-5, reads EPEVTQTPSHQVTQMGQEVILRCVPISNHLYFYWYRQILGQKVEFLVSFYNNEISEKSEIFDDQFSVERPDGSNFTLKIRSTKLEDSAMYFCASSERQYSNQPQHFGDGTRLSIL.

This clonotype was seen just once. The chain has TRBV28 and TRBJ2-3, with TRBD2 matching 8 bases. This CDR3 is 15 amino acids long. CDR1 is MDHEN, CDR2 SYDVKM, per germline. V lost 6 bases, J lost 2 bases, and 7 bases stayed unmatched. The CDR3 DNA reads TGTGCCAGCAGCCCCCGGGGGGGCCTCACAGATACGCAGTATTTT. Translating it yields CASSPRGGLTDTQYF.

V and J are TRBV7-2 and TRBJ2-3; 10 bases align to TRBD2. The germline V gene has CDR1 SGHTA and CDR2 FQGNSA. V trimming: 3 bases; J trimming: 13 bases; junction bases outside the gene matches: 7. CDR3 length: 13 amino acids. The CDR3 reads CASSFLAGAREYF. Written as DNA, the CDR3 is TGTGCCAGCAGCTTCCTAGCGGGGGCTCGGGAGTATTTT.